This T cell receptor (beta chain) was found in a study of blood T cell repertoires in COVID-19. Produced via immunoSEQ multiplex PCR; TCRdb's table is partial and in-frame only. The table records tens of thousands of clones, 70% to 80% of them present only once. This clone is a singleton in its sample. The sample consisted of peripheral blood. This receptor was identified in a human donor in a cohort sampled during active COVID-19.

Written as DNA, the CDR3 is TGCGCCAGCAGACCGGGACAGGGTTTTTTCCAGCCCCAGCATTTT. Translating gives CASRPGQGFFQPQHF. The V and J genes are TRBV5-1 and TRBJ1-5; TRBD1 matches 9 bases. V lost 5 bases to trimming and J lost 7 bases; unmatched junction nucleotides: 10. This CDR3 is 15 amino acids long. The germline gives CDR1 SGHRS, CDR2 YFSETQ.